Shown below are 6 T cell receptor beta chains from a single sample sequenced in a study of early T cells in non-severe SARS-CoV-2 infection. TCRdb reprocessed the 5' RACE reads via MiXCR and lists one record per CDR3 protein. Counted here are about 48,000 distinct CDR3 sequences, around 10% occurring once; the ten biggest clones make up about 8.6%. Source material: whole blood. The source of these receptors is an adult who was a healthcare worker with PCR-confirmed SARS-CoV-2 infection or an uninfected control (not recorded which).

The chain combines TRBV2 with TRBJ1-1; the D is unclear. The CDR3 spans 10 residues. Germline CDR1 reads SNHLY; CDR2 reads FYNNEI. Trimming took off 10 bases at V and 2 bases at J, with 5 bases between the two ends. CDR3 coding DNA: TGTGCCATCAAAAACACTGAAGCTTTCTTT. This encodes CAIKNTEAFF.

CDR3 nucleotide sequence: TGCAGCGTTGCCAGGACCTATGGCTACACCTTC. It codes for CSVARTYGYTF. V gene TRBV29-1 combines with J gene TRBJ1-2; no definite D call. V was trimmed by 4 bases and J by 4 bases, leaving 7 bases between them. The germline V gene encodes CDR1 SQVTM and CDR2 ANQGSEA. The CDR3 runs to 11 residues.

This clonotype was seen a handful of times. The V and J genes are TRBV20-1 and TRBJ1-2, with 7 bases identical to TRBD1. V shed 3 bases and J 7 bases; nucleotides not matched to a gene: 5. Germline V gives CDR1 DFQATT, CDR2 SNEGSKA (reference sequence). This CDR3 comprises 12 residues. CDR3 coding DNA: TGCAGTGCTAGGTGGACAGGCTCTGGCTACACCTTC. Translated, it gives CSARWTGSGYTF.

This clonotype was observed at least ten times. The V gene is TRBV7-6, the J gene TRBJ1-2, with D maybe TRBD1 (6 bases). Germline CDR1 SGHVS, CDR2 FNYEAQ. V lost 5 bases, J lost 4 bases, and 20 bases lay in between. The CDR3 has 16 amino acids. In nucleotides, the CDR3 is TGTGCCAGCAGCCCAGACCTTGGGGGGCGCGGCTATGGCTACACCTTC. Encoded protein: CASSPDLGGRGYGYTF.

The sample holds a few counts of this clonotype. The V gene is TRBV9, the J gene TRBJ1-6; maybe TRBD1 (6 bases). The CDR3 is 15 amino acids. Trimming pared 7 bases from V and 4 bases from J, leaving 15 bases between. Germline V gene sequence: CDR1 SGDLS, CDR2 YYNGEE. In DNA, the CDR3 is TGTGCCAGCGCCAGGGAGGGGGTATATAATTCACCCCTCCACTTT. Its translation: CASAREGVYNSPLHF.

In nucleotides, the CDR3 is TGCAGCGCCAGCCGGGGGGGCGAGACCCAGTACTTC. This translates into CSASRGGETQYF. The chain is built from TRBV29-1 and TRBJ2-5; the match to TRBD2 covers 8 bases. Germline-derived CDR1 and CDR2 are SQVTM and ANQGSEA. The CDR3 runs 12 residues. V lost 7 bases, J lost 5 bases, and 6 bases stayed unmatched.